This TCR beta chain was recorded in a study of shared clonotypes between healthy human individuals. Study-wide background: Donor ages ranged 18 to 49 years: a couple of women, a few men. CD8 memory received one plate per donor, CD8 naive two, CD4 memory three and CD4 naive three.

CDR3 length: 13 amino acids. Germline lookup yields CDR1 MNHEY and CDR2 SVGAGI. Donors comprised only Caucasian adults living in Nashville, Tennessee. A CD45RA+ naive subset and a CD45RA-negative memory subset were split from CD4+ cells. Clones were read by immunoSEQ multiplex PCR, and TCRdb kept only the in-frame ones, dropping some. The table shows more than 400,000 clones, with about 96% occurring only once. This rearrangement joins TRBV6-5 to TRBJ2-5; maybe TRBD1 (6 bases). The end of the DNA fits TRBJ2-7 better, so the J call may be wrong. Sequenced input: naive CD4+ T cells sorted from blood. The subset denotes: CD45RA+ positively selected. This sequence was found in a young woman in good health. CDR3 DNA: TGTGCCAGCAGACCGGGACAACACTACGAGCAGTACTTC. This sequence encodes CASRPGQHYEQYF.